The 28 T cell receptor beta chains given below trace back to one sample, sequenced in a study of blood T cells in healthy people across ages. With a J-beta primer mix and a sample-barcoded 5' primer, a second PCR ran roughly 6 to 11 cycles. A single record per CDR3 protein comes from TCRdb applying MiXCR to the 5' RACE reads. The repertoire holds around 1,000,000 distinct CDR3 sequences, with around 25% as singletons. This same sample was also taken into another study, of T cells of mothers and their children.

The sequenced sample was blood. These receptors all come from a girl aged 2 to 10 in good health.

This clonotype was seen repeatedly, ten times or more. The chain recombines TRBV7-3 with TRBJ1-1, with D possibly being TRBD1 (6 bases). Germline V CDR1 and CDR2: SGHTA, FQGTGA. Trimming removed 3 bases from V and 0 bases from J, with 8 bases in between. The CDR3 is 14 residues long. CDR3 protein: CASSLTGMNTEAFF. Written as DNA, the CDR3 is TGTGCCAGCAGCTTGACAGGCATGAACACTGAAGCTTTCTTT.

The genes are TRBV11-1 and TRBJ2-1; D remains ambiguous. The CDR3 contains 15 residues. The ends were cut back, 5 bases at V and 8 bases at J, with 19 bases in the middle. CDR1 and CDR2 (germline): SGHAT, FQDESV (reference sequence). In DNA form, the CDR3 reads TGTGCCAGCAGCCTCTATCTCCCTTCGATGGATGAGCAGTTCTTC. This sequence encodes CASSLYLPSMDEQFF. The complete variable domain, with remaining parts taken from reference TRBV11-1 and TRBJ2-1, reads EAEVAQSPRYKITEKSQAVAFWCDPISGHATLYWYRQILGQGPELLVQFQDESVVDDSQLPKDRFSAERLKGVDSTLKIQPAELGDSAMYLCASSLYLPSMDEQFFGPGTRLTVL.

This clonotype was seen more than once but under ten times. The J gene is TRBJ1-2, the V gene TRBV12-3 or TRBV12-4, with 7 nucleotides matching TRBD1. This CDR3 has 12 amino acids. With 4 bases clipped from V and 4 bases from J, the junction kept 0 bases outside the gene matches. This CDR3 is CASSWTGYGYTF. DNA for the CDR3: TGTGCCAGCAGTTGGACAGGCTATGGCTACACCTTC.

The chain carries TRBV2 and TRBJ2-1, with 8 nucleotides matching TRBD2. The CDR3 totals 14 residues. The germline gives CDR1 SNHLY, CDR2 FYNNEI. J was trimmed by 4 bases and V by 10 bases; bases with no gene match: 9. CDR3 bases: TGTGCCACCAACTGGGCTAGCGGGTACAATGAGCAGTTCTTC. Translating it yields CATNWASGYNEQFF. Using reference TRBV2 and TRBJ2-1 for the parts outside the CDR3, the full variable domain is EPEVTQTPSHQVTQMGQEVILRCVPISNHLYFYWYRQILGQKVEFLVSFYNNEISEKSEIFDDQFSVERPDGSNFTLKIRSTKLEDSAMYFCATNWASGYNEQFFGPGTRLTVL.

This clonotype was picked up a small number of times. The chain combines TRBV28 with TRBJ2-5; 13 bases agree with TRBD2. Gene TRBJ2-1 matches the end of the DNA better, so the J call may be wrong. This CDR3 is 17 amino acids long. Per germline, CDR1 MDHEN and CDR2 SYDVKM. The CDR3 DNA reads TGTGCCAGCAGTAACCAAGGGACTAGCGGGGCCTACAATGAGCAGTTCTTC. This codes for CASSNQGTSGAYNEQFF.

V is TRBV20-1 and J is TRBJ2-1, with 7 bases that match TRBD1. The ends lost 5 bases at V and 4 bases at J; junction bases unmatched: 5. This CDR3 comprises 13 residues. Germline V lookup: CDR1 DFQATT, CDR2 SNEGSKA (reference sequence). DNA of the CDR3: TGCAGTGCTCCACGGACAGGTTACAATGAGCAGTTCTTC. Its protein product is CSAPRTGYNEQFF.

The rearrangement uses TRBV9 and TRBJ2-7, with TRBD2 matching 8 bases. Germline values: CDR1 SGDLS, CDR2 YYNGEE. Trimming cost V 0 bases and J 2 bases; bases outside gene matches: 4. CDR3 length: 15 residues. The chain's CDR3 is CASSVGLAGPYEQYF. For the CDR3, the DNA is TGTGCCAGCAGCGTAGGCCTAGCGGGCCCCTACGAGCAGTACTTC.

This chain links TRBV7-8 with TRBJ2-7; 11 bases are a match to TRBD1. Germline V gives CDR1 SGHVS, CDR2 FQNEAQ. The CDR3 length is 15 residues. V shed 4 bases, J shed 6 bases, and the junction held 8 bases outside the gene matches. CDR3: CASSSLTGTGGEQYF. CDR3 sequence (DNA): TGTGCCAGCAGCTCCCTAACCGGGACAGGGGGCGAGCAGTACTTC. The whole variable domain, filled in from reference TRBV7-8 and TRBJ2-7, reads GAGVSQSPRYKVAKRGQDVALRCDPISGHVSLFWYQQALGQGPEFLTYFQNEAQLDKSGLPSDRFFAERPEGSVSTLKIQRTQQEDSAVYLCASSSLTGTGGEQYFGPGTRLTVT.

This chain uses TRBV9 with TRBJ1-4; the D gene is possibly TRBD1 (5 bases). The V end lost 7 bases, the J end lost 8 bases, and 12 bases lay between the germline ends. The CDR3 has 12 amino acids. Germline CDR1 is SGDLS and CDR2 is YYNGEE. This chain's CDR3 is CASSGGEEKLFF. The CDR3 nucleotides are TGTGCCAGCTCGGGGGGGGAGGAAAAACTGTTTTTT.

This clonotype was detected a few times. V usage is TRBV5-6 and J usage is TRBJ2-4, with TRBD2 matching over 11 bases. CDR1 SGHDT and CDR2 YYEEEE come from the germline V gene. V shed 0 bases, J shed 6 bases, and the junction held 2 bases outside the gene matches. The CDR3 runs to 15 residues. The CDR3 bases are TGTGCCAGCAGCTTGGCGACTAGCGGGATAAACATTCAGTACTTC. This gives the protein CASSLATSGINIQYF.

This clonotype was detected a few times. The gene calls are TRBV7-2 and TRBJ1-3; 7 nucleotides match TRBD1. The CDR3 spans 17 residues. CDR1 and CDR2 from the germline V gene are SGHTA and FQGNSA. The V gene end was trimmed by 6 bases and the J gene end by 0 bases; junction bases not matched to a gene: 11. The CDR3 spells CASSTLRTGNSGNTIYF. The CDR3 nucleotides are TGTGCCAGCAGTACACTTCGGACAGGCAACTCTGGAAACACCATATATTTT.

The CDR3 region is CSARLSSTGGGEKLFF. The CDR3 bases are TGCAGTGCTCGCCTGTCGTCCACAGGGGGAGGGGAAAAACTGTTTTTT. The chain has TRBV20-1 and TRBJ1-4, with 8 bases matching TRBD1. In germline, CDR1 is DFQATT, CDR2 SNEGSKA (reference sequence). The J segment lost 8 bases and the V segment lost 5 bases, leaving 16 bases of the junction unmatched. The CDR3 length is 16 residues.

A remark on this clonotype: Germline is not matched at one junction end, which may reflect a read error. This chain links TRBV20-1 with TRBJ2-3, with D possibly being TRBD1 (6 bases). Germline V CDR1 and CDR2: DFQATT, SNEGSKA (reference sequence). This CDR3 spans 14 amino acids. The CDR3 sequence is CCASLGGNADTQYF. Here the CDR3 DNA reads TGCTGTGCTAGTCTTGGGGGCAATGCGGATACGCAGTATTTT.

This clonotype is a singleton in its sample. The rearrangement uses TRBV4-2 and TRBJ2-5; D is undetermined. The V gene's germline CDR1 is LGHNA and CDR2 YNFKEQ. The CDR3 covers 15 residues. V dropped 3 bases and J dropped 5 bases, with 16 bases sitting between them. The CDR3 here is CASSQTNPDLETQYF. The DNA of the CDR3 is TGTGCCAGCAGCCAGACAAACCCAGACCTGGAGACCCAGTACTTC.

Turning to this clonotype: The junction and the germline gene differ at one end; a read error may be behind it. This chain joins TRBV4-3 and TRBJ1-6; D is perhaps TRBD1 (5 bases). The CDR3 has 15 residues. The germline CDR1 and CDR2 sequences are LGHNA and YSLEER. CDR3 sequence (DNA): TGCGTCAGCAGCCAAGGTAGAGGGGAGAATTCACCCCTCCACTTT. This translates into CVSSQGRGENSPLHF.

The chain combines TRBV25-1 with TRBJ2-7; D is uncertain. Germline V gene data show CDR1 as MGHDK and CDR2 as SYGVNS. This CDR3 spans 12 amino acids. The V end was cut by 1 base, the J end by 5 bases, with 6 bases between. The CDR3 sequence: CASSEFLDEQYF. CDR3 in DNA: TGTGCCAGCAGTGAATTTTTGGACGAGCAGTACTTC.

The V call is TRBV12-3 or TRBV12-4, the J call TRBJ1-1; D remains unclear. The V end lost 2 bases, the J end lost 6 bases, and 16 bases lay between the germline ends. The CDR3 extends over 15 amino acids. CDR3 DNA: TGTGCCAGCAGTTTATGGGGTACTAAGGGTGCTGAAGCTTTCTTT. The encoded protein is CASSLWGTKGAEAFF.

The rearrangement joins TRBV5-1 to TRBJ2-3; D is possibly TRBD2 (5 bases). The CDR3 totals 17 residues. Germline CDR1 and CDR2: SGHRS and YFSETQ. V gave up 2 bases and J gave up 0 bases, with 16 bases separating them. This chain's CDR3 is CASSFPLEGRSTDTQYF. CDR3 nucleotide sequence: TGCGCCAGCAGCTTCCCATTAGAGGGCAGAAGCACAGATACGCAGTATTTT.

The chain combines TRBV10-3 with TRBJ2-5; D is uncertain. With 4 bases removed from V and 2 bases from J, the gap between germline ends came to 11 bases. The germline gives CDR1 ENHRY, CDR2 SYGVKD. This CDR3 has 14 amino acids. This CDR3 is CAISGTPGQETQYF. As DNA, the CDR3 is TGTGCCATCAGTGGGACCCCTGGGCAAGAGACCCAGTACTTC.

This clonotype was counted a few times. Because the CDR3 is missing its conserved closing phenylalanine or tryptophan, this is likely a read error. The chain links TRBV4-2 to TRBJ1-2; possibly TRBD1 for D (5 bases). Trimming removed 5 bases from V and 5 bases from J, with 15 bases in between. CDR3 length: 14 residues. Per the germline V gene, CDR1 is LGHNA and CDR2 is YNFKEQ. CDR3 amino acids: CASSSTREGYGYTL. Written as DNA, the CDR3 is TGTGCCAGCAGCTCAACCAGGGAGGGGTATGGCTACACCCTC.

The CDR3 here is CASSLVRGAFF. Written as DNA, the CDR3 is TGTGCCAGCAGTTTAGTTCGTGGAGCTTTCTTT. The genes are TRBV12-3 or TRBV12-4 and TRBJ1-1; D remains unclear. Trimming removed 1 base from V and 10 bases from J, with 7 bases in between. CDR3 length: 11 residues.

The V gene is TRBV29-1, the J gene TRBJ2-7; D call uncertain. The J call is in doubt because the DNA end fits TRBJ2-1 better. CDR1 is SQVTM, CDR2 ANQGSEA, per germline. This CDR3 has 15 residues. CDR3 in amino acids: CSVVDEWAYYNEQFF. The CDR3 DNA reads TGCAGCGTTGTAGATGAGTGGGCTTATTACAATGAGCAGTTCTTC.

The sample holds a few counts of this clonotype. This chain uses TRBV5-1 with TRBJ2-5; the D gene is possibly TRBD2 (6 bases). The V end lost 0 bases, the J end lost 0 bases, and 21 bases lay between the germline ends. Germline CDR1 SGHRS, CDR2 YFSETQ. This CDR3 is 19 amino acids long. Here the CDR3 DNA reads TGCGCCAGCAGCTTGGCCTATTTTTTCGGGGACTCCAACCAAGAGACCCAGTACTTC. It specifies CASSLAYFFGDSNQETQYF.

This clonotype occurred a few times. V usage is TRBV5-1 and J usage is TRBJ2-5; maybe TRBD1 (6 bases). Germline V CDR1 and CDR2: SGHRS, YFSETQ. V lost 4 bases and J lost 4, with 29 bases in between. This CDR3 has 19 amino acids. The CDR3 sequence: CASSLGVGGSGRKGETQYF. In nucleotides, the CDR3 is TGCGCCAGCAGCCTGGGGGTAGGGGGATCCGGCCGGAAGGGAGAGACCCAGTACTTC.

The chain combines TRBV20-1 with TRBJ2-1; 8 bases match TRBD2. The CDR3 is made up of 15 amino acids. CDR1 and CDR2 from the germline V gene are DFQATT and SNEGSKA (reference sequence). The CDR3 loop is CSAQHGLAGYNEQFF. In DNA form, the CDR3 reads TGCAGCGCCCAGCATGGTCTAGCGGGCTACAATGAGCAGTTCTTC.

This clonotype was counted a few times. The junction differs from germline at one of its ends, possibly a read error. The chain links TRBV29-1 to TRBJ1-1; 9 bases line up with TRBD1. Germline CDR1 and CDR2: SQVTM and ANQGSEA. This CDR3 is 12 amino acids long. The CDR3 DNA follows: TGCAGCGTTTTGCCCGGGACAGGGACGGGGGGCTTT. Translating gives CSVLPGTGTGGF.

V usage is TRBV12-3 or TRBV12-4 and J usage is TRBJ2-1; D unclear. CDR3 length equals 13 residues. V was shortened by 8 bases and J by 7 bases, with 15 bases between the two germline ends. DNA of the CDR3: TGTGCCAGCGCCTTGAAGCGCGGTAATGAGCAGTTCTTC. It is translated as CASALKRGNEQFF.

This clonotype has a handful of counts. The chain links TRBV2 to TRBJ1-2, with D uncertain. Trimming left V 3 bases short and J 2 bases short, with 16 bases between. The CDR3 consists of 16 residues. From germline, CDR1 is SNHLY and CDR2 FYNNEI. The CDR3 loop is CASSDLPQGRNYGYTF. CDR3 coding DNA: TGTGCCAGCAGTGACCTTCCGCAAGGTAGAAACTATGGCTACACCTTC.